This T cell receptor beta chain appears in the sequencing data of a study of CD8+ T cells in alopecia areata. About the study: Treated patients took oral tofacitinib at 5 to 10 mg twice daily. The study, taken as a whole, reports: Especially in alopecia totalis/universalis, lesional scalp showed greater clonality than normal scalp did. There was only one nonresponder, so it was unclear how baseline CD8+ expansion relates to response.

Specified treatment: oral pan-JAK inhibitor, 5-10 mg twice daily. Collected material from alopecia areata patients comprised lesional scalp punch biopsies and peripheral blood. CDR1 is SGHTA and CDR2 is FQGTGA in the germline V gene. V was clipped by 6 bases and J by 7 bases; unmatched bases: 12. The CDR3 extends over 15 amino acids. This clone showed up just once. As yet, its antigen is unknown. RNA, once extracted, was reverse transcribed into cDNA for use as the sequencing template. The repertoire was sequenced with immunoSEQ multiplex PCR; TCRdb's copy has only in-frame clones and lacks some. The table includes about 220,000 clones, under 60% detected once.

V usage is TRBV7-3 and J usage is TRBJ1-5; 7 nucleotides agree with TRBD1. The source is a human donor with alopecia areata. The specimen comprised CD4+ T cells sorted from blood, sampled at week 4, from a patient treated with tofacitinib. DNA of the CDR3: TGTGCCAGCAGACCTGGACAGGCCCCTAACCAGCCCCAGCATTTT. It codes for CASRPGQAPNQPQHF. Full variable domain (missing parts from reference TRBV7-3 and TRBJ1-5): GAGVSQTPSNKVTEKGKYVELRCDPISGHTALYWYRQSLGQGPEFLIYFQGTGAADDSGLPNDRFFAVRPEGSVSTLKIQRTERGDSAVYLCASRPGQAPNQPQHFGDGTRLSIL.